These 29 T cell receptor beta chains were all obtained from the same sample, sequenced in a study of blood T cell repertoires in COVID-19. The assay was immunoSEQ multiplex PCR, and TCRdb's table has in-frame clones only and misses some. This sample has 100,000 to 150,000 clones, with around 89% found just once. The sequenced sample was peripheral blood. These TCRs come from a man aged 60-69 years with COVID-19, enrolled during active disease.

The chain is built from TRBV6-5 and TRBJ1-5; 12 bases line up with TRBD1. Germline CDR1 is MNHEY and CDR2 is SVGAGI. CDR3 length: 15 amino acids. V was pared by 6 bases and J by 7 bases, with 7 bases of the junction left unmatched. The DNA for the CDR3 is TGTGCCAGCAGGGGGACAGGGGGCGCAGGGCAGCCCCAGCATTTT. Amino acids: CASRGTGGAGQPQHF.

This clone is a singleton in its sample. V and J are TRBV6-4 and TRBJ2-7, with D tentatively TRBD1 (5 bases). Germline V gene sequence: CDR1 MRHNA, CDR2 SNTAGT. V lost 5 bases and J lost 3, with 17 bases in between. The CDR3 sequence is 15 residues long. The CDR3 DNA follows: TGTGCCAGCAGTCCTGCCCCAGGGCCCATCTACGAGCAGTACTTC. Translating it yields CASSPAPGPIYEQYF.

This chain connects TRBV3-1 (or the pseudogene TRBV3-2) to TRBJ2-3; 7 bases are a match to TRBD1. The CDR3 extends over 15 amino acids. Germline V gene sequence: CDR1 LGHDT, CDR2 YNNKEL (reference sequence). V was pared by 3 bases and J by 1 base, with 4 bases of the junction left unmatched. CDR3 protein: CASSHRGQGTDTQYF. Here the CDR3 DNA reads TGTGCCAGCAGCCACCGTGGACAGGGCACAGATACGCAGTATTTT.

The chain links TRBV4-1 to TRBJ1-5; tentative D call: TRBD1 (6 bases). The CDR3 runs 15 residues. Trimming removed 1 base from V and 0 bases from J, with 7 bases in between. Germline-derived CDR1 and CDR2 are MGHRA and YSYEKL. The CDR3 sequence: CASSQGQVSNQPQHF. In nucleotides, the CDR3 is TGCGCCAGCAGCCAAGGACAGGTTAGCAATCAGCCCCAGCATTTT.

The chain recombines TRBV28 with TRBJ1-1; 9 positions match TRBD1. This CDR3 has 14 residues. Trimming took 6 bases from V and 5 from J; bases not matched to a gene: 7. Germline CDR1 reads MDHEN; CDR2 reads SYDVKM. This CDR3 is CASRETGGRTEAFF. The CDR3 bases are TGTGCCAGCAGAGAGACAGGGGGGCGGACTGAAGCTTTCTTT. The full variable domain, rest sourced from reference TRBV28 and TRBJ1-1, is DVKVTQSSRYLVKRTGEKVFLECVQDMDHENMFWYRQDPGLGLRLIYFSYDVKMKEKGDIPEGYSVSREKKERFSLILESASTNQTSMYLCASRETGGRTEAFFGQGTRLTVV.

The chain couples TRBV19 to TRBJ1-1, with D unclear. Germline CDR1 and CDR2: LNHDA and SQIVND (reference sequence). The CDR3 is 16 residues long. V lost 4 bases, J lost 3 bases, and 18 bases lay in between. The CDR3 sequence: CASSTPWGGGHTEAFF. CDR3 coding DNA: TGTGCCAGTAGTACCCCATGGGGAGGAGGACACACTGAAGCTTTCTTT. Full variable domain (outside the CDR3, taken from reference TRBV19 and TRBJ1-1): DGGITQSPKYLFRKEGQNVTLSCEQNLNHDAMYWYRQDPGQGLRLIYYSQIVNDFQKGDIAEGYSVSREKKESFPLTVTSAQKNPTAFYLCASSTPWGGGHTEAFFGQGTRLTVV.

The chain links TRBV30 to TRBJ1-1; D call uncertain. Trimming left V 6 bases short and J 1 base short, with 12 bases between. Germline CDR1 GTSNPN, CDR2 SVGIG (reference sequence). This CDR3 comprises 13 residues. CDR3 bases: TGTGCCTGCGCAAAACAAACGAACACTGAAGCTTTCTTT. Its translation is CACAKQTNTEAFF.

In DNA, the CDR3 is TGCGCCAGCAGCCAAGACAGGGGGACCTATAATTCACCCCTCCACTTT. As protein: CASSQDRGTYNSPLHF. V gene TRBV4-1 combines with J gene TRBJ1-6; 7 bases match TRBD1. Trimming took 0 bases from V and 2 from J; bases not matched to a gene: 1. The germline gives CDR1 MGHRA, CDR2 YSYEKL. There are 16 residues in the CDR3.

The table lists this clone with a few counts. The V and J genes are TRBV29-1 and TRBJ1-1; D may be TRBD1 (5 bases). The V and J ends lost 1 base and 2 bases respectively, with 8 bases between them. This CDR3 has 13 amino acids. The germline gives CDR1 SQVTM, CDR2 ANQGSEA. The CDR3 DNA sequence: TGCAGCGTTGAAGTAGGGGTCAACACTGAAGCTTTCTTT. Translation gives CSVEVGVNTEAFF.

V and J are TRBV18 and TRBJ1-1; perhaps TRBD1 as D (5 bases). CDR3 length: 14 residues. The V and J ends lost 2 bases and 4 bases respectively, with 11 bases between them. Per germline, CDR1 KGHSH and CDR2 LQKENI. The CDR3 bases are TGTGCCAGCTCACCAGGGTGGGGGGGCACTGAAGCTTTCTTT. Translated: CASSPGWGGTEAFF.

This chain uses TRBV15 with TRBJ1-2; no reliable D call. The CDR3 sequence is 15 residues long. Germline values: CDR1 LNHNV, CDR2 YYDKDF (reference sequence). Trimming pared 0 bases from V and 2 bases from J, leaving 10 bases between. CDR3 in DNA: TGTGCCACCAGCAGAGAAGCGGGGTGGAACTATGGCTACACCTTC. Translating it yields CATSREAGWNYGYTF.

The chain joins TRBV28 to TRBJ1-2; TRBD1 aligns across 10 bases. Per germline, CDR1 MDHEN and CDR2 SYDVKM. V dropped 5 bases and J dropped 4; count of bases not matched to a gene: 1. The length of the CDR3 is 13 residues. CDR3 sequence (DNA): TGTGCCAGCAGTAGGGACAGGGGCTATGGCTACACCTTC. Amino acid sequence: CASSRDRGYGYTF.

V is TRBV3-1 (or the pseudogene TRBV3-2) and J is TRBJ1-5, with D perhaps matching TRBD1 (6 bases). The CDR3 is 13 residues long. Trimming removed 3 bases at V and 6 bases at J, with 9 bases between. CDR1 is LGHDT, CDR2 YNNKEL, per germline (reference sequence). This CDR3 is CASSQGARQPQHF. The CDR3 DNA reads TGTGCCAGCAGCCAGGGGGCGCGTCAGCCCCAGCATTTT.

This chain joins TRBV5-4 and TRBJ1-1; D perhaps matches TRBD1 (5 bases). The CDR3 loop spans 17 amino acids. Germline lookup yields CDR1 SGHNT and CDR2 YYREEE (reference sequence). The germline V and J ends were trimmed by 2 bases and 3 bases, with 20 bases remaining between them. CDR3 bases: TGTGCCAGCAGCTTTCTCAAGGGGTTCTCGGTAGACACTGAAGCTTTCTTT. It translates to CASSFLKGFSVDTEAFF.

The rearrangement joins TRBV18 to TRBJ1-5; the D gene is possibly TRBD1 (6 bases). This CDR3 is built from 16 residues. Germline V CDR1 and CDR2: KGHSH, LQKENI. Trimming removed 1 base from V and 1 base from J, with 11 bases in between. For the CDR3, the DNA is TGTGCCAGCTCACCACGCCAGGGGCAAAGCAATCAGCCCCAGCATTTT. It is translated as CASSPRQGQSNQPQHF.

V is TRBV5-6 and J is TRBJ1-5; a weak D match, TRBD1 (6 bases). Germline CDR1 and CDR2: SGHDT and YYEEEE. The germline V and J ends were trimmed by 0 bases and 0 bases, with 19 bases remaining between them. The CDR3 is 19 residues long. The CDR3 spells CASSLGGPNRGYSNQPQHF. Written as DNA, the CDR3 is TGTGCCAGCAGCTTGGGGGGGCCCAACCGAGGGTATAGCAATCAGCCCCAGCATTTT.

CDR3 in amino acids: CASSSPAGGSYNEQFF. The CDR3, as DNA: TGTGCCAGTAGTTCCCCTGCGGGGGGATCCTACAATGAGCAGTTCTTC. The chain employs TRBV19 and TRBJ2-1; 8 nucleotides line up with TRBD2. V lost 5 bases and J lost 1; bases outside the gene matches: 7. In germline, CDR1 is LNHDA, CDR2 SQIVND (reference sequence). This CDR3 is 16 amino acids long.

The V gene is TRBV23-1, the J gene TRBJ2-1; 7 bases align to TRBD1. TRBV23-1 is labeled an ORF, and its function is uncertain. The CDR3 length is 13 residues. Losses at the gene ends were 8 bases for V and 2 bases for J; bases not matched to a gene: 3. CDR3 residues: CASQGTAYNEQFF. The CDR3 bases are TGCGCCAGCCAGGGGACAGCCTACAATGAGCAGTTCTTC.

The chain links TRBV5-1 to TRBJ2-1, with D possibly matching TRBD2 (6 bases). The CDR3 runs to 16 residues. Deletions cut 3 bases from V and 7 bases from J, with 20 bases between. CDR1 and CDR2 from the germline V gene are SGHRS and YFSETQ. CDR3 region: CASSSSPGGNGNEQFF. The DNA for the CDR3 is TGCGCCAGCAGCTCCAGCCCTGGAGGGAATGGTAATGAGCAGTTCTTC.

The chain recombines TRBV4-3 with TRBJ1-4, with 8 positions matching TRBD1. CDR3 length: 15 residues. Germline V gene sequence: CDR1 LGHNA, CDR2 YSLEER. The junction had 6 bases not matched to a gene; V was cut back by 1 base and J by 8 bases. CDR3 in DNA: TGCGCCAGCAGCCAAGCGCGACAGGGGCACGAAAAACTGTTTTTT. This gives the protein CASSQARQGHEKLFF.

The rearrangement links TRBV7-9 to TRBJ1-6; 9 positions agree with TRBD1. After removal of 5 bases from V and 10 bases from J, the junction contained 9 bases not matched to a gene. The CDR3 runs to 15 residues. Looked up from germline, CDR1 is SEHNR and CDR2 is FQNEAQ (reference sequence). The CDR3 DNA follows: TGTGCCAGCAGCCCGGGACAGGGAGCTAGATCACCCCTCCACTTT. As protein: CASSPGQGARSPLHF.

This chain connects TRBV5-4 to TRBJ1-6; D gene unclear. In germline, CDR1 is SGHNT, CDR2 YYREEE (reference sequence). Trimming shortened V by 0 bases and J by 8 bases, and 6 bases separated the two germline ends. This CDR3 has 13 residues. CDR3 loop: CASSLDGDSPLHF. CDR3 coding DNA: TGTGCCAGCAGCTTGGACGGGGATTCACCCCTCCACTTT.

The genes are TRBV9 and TRBJ2-7; 10 bases agree with TRBD1. With V trimmed by 3 bases and J by 7 bases, 10 bases remained unmatched. The germline V gene encodes CDR1 SGDLS and CDR2 YYNGEE. The CDR3 is 15 residues long. As DNA, the CDR3 is TGTGCCAGCAGCGCCCGGGACAGGGGTTTAGAAGAGCAGTACTTC. It encodes CASSARDRGLEEQYF.

The chain joins TRBV18 to TRBJ1-6; D is unclear. The V gene's germline CDR1 is KGHSH and CDR2 LQKENI. V lost 2 bases, J lost 4 bases, and 15 bases lay in between. The CDR3 consists of 17 residues. The CDR3 reads CASSPTSRVPYNSPLHF. The CDR3 DNA follows: TGTGCCAGCTCACCAACGTCCCGGGTTCCTTATAATTCACCCCTCCACTTT.

This clone has just one count. The chain recombines TRBV7-6 with TRBJ1-1, with 9 bases identical to TRBD1. Germline values: CDR1 SGHVS, CDR2 FNYEAQ. The V segment lost 4 bases and the J segment 11 bases; nucleotides outside the gene matches: 5. CDR3 length: 12 residues. DNA of the CDR3: TGTGCCAGCAGCTCTACAGGGGGCGACGCTTTCTTT. Its translation: CASSSTGGDAFF.

CDR3 region: CASSQGQQETQYF. Written as DNA, the CDR3 is TGTGCCAGCAGCCAAGGACAGCAAGAGACCCAGTACTTC. The chain joins TRBV7-8 to TRBJ2-5; tentatively, D is TRBD1 (6 bases). This CDR3 has 13 amino acids. V shed 5 bases and J shed 2 bases, with 9 bases lying between them. Germline-derived CDR1 and CDR2 are SGHVS and FQNEAQ.

V is TRBV3-1 (or the pseudogene TRBV3-2) and J is TRBJ2-7, with D possibly matching TRBD1 (5 bases). Germline CDR1 LGHDT, CDR2 YNNKEL (reference sequence). The CDR3 length is 14 residues. Trimming removed 4 bases from V and 3 bases from J, with 13 bases in between. CDR3 region: CASSPRRTSYEQYF. In DNA form, the CDR3 reads TGTGCCAGCAGCCCAAGACGGACAAGCTACGAGCAGTACTTC.

The chain carries TRBV12-3 or TRBV12-4 and TRBJ1-1; TRBD1 is a possible D gene (6 bases). Trimming took off 5 bases at V and 3 bases at J, with 10 bases between the two ends. This CDR3 has 13 amino acids. CDR3 coding DNA: TGTGCCAGCAGTGATACAGGGTACACTGAAGCTTTCTTT. Encoded protein: CASSDTGYTEAFF.

This clone was seen a single time. The chain combines TRBV5-1 with TRBJ1-2; no clear D gene. The germline V and J ends were trimmed by 1 base and 6 bases, with 7 bases remaining between them. The CDR3 is 12 residues long. Germline V CDR1 and CDR2: SGHRS, YFSETQ. The CDR3: CASSLFGDGYTF. The DNA for the CDR3 is TGCGCCAGCAGCTTGTTCGGGGATGGCTACACCTTC.